The 18 T cell receptor beta chains below were found in one sample sequenced in a study of T cell responses to AZD1222 COVID-19 vaccine. Method: immunoSEQ multiplex PCR; TCRdb's copy keeps in-frame clones and lacks some. Among around 66,000 clones listed, more than 85% were seen once. The starting material was peripheral blood, obtained on day 0 of AZD1222 vaccination. These receptors originate from an adult in good health.

The chain joins TRBV2 to TRBJ2-2; D is uncertain. CDR3 length: 14 residues. Deletions cut 8 bases from V and 7 bases from J, with 17 bases between. Germline V gene data show CDR1 as SNHLY and CDR2 as FYNNEI. The CDR3 protein is CASCEATLGGELFF. In DNA, the CDR3 is TGTGCCAGCTGCGAGGCTACTTTAGGCGGGGAGCTGTTTTTT.

The chain employs TRBV2 and TRBJ1-1; D perhaps matches TRBD1 (6 bases). Germline V gene sequence: CDR1 SNHLY, CDR2 FYNNEI. Deletions cut 4 bases from V and 6 bases from J, with 18 bases between. This CDR3 comprises 15 residues. Written as DNA, the CDR3 is TGTGCCAGCAGTGCGCTACAGGGCGATGTAGCTGAAGCTTTCTTT. The encoded protein is CASSALQGDVAEAFF.

The rearrangement uses TRBV7-3 and TRBJ1-6; no clear D gene. The V end was cut by 1 base, the J end by 9 bases, with 16 bases between. The germline CDR1 and CDR2 sequences are SGHTA and FQGTGA. This CDR3 has 16 residues. CDR3: CASSLRLGSIGSPLHF. The CDR3, as DNA: TGTGCCAGCAGCTTAAGGTTGGGGAGTATTGGTTCACCCCTCCACTTT.

V is TRBV5-1 and J is TRBJ2-3; no definite D call. This CDR3 spans 15 amino acids. Germline assignment: CDR1 SGHRS and CDR2 YFSETQ. Trimming removed 1 base from V and 0 bases from J, with 9 bases in between. CDR3 DNA sequence: TGCGCCAGCAGCTTGCAGGTCCCTAGCACAGATACGCAGTATTTT. Translating it yields CASSLQVPSTDTQYF.

V and J are TRBV6-5 and TRBJ2-7, with 11 bases that match TRBD2. The CDR3 consists of 16 residues. The ends lost 0 bases at V and 4 bases at J; junction bases unmatched: 5. Germline-derived CDR1 and CDR2 are MNHEY and SVGAGI. CDR3 DNA: TGTGCCAGCAGTTACTCAGTAGCGGGGGGGCGTTACGAGCAGTACTTC. This gives the protein CASSYSVAGGRYEQYF.

This chain uses TRBV6-5 with TRBJ2-5; D may be TRBD2 (5 bases). V lost 6 bases, J lost 1 base, and 15 bases lay in between. Germline loops: CDR1 MNHEY, CDR2 SVGAGI. The CDR3 is 15 amino acids. The CDR3 DNA reads TGTGCCAGCAGCCGCGGCGCACGGGGCCAAGAGACCCAGTACTTC. This sequence encodes CASSRGARGQETQYF.

The table lists this clone with a count of one. In DNA form, the CDR3 reads TGTGCCAGCAGGAGACTAGCGCCCTACGAGCAGTACTTC. It is translated as CASRRLAPYEQYF. The V and J genes are TRBV2 and TRBJ2-7, with 8 positions matching TRBD2. V shed 6 bases, J shed 2 bases, and the junction held 3 bases outside the gene matches. CDR1 and CDR2 from the germline V gene are SNHLY and FYNNEI. The CDR3 is 13 residues long. Together with reference TRBV2 and TRBJ2-7, the CDR3 gives the full variable domain: EPEVTQTPSHQVTQMGQEVILRCVPISNHLYFYWYRQILGQKVEFLVSFYNNEISEKSEIFDDQFSVERPDGSNFTLKIRSTKLEDSAMYFCASRRLAPYEQYFGPGTRLTVT.

This chain uses TRBV6-5 with TRBJ2-7; D perhaps matches TRBD2 (5 bases). The CDR3 is 14 residues long. Per the germline V gene, CDR1 is MNHEY and CDR2 is SVGAGI. V was shortened by 10 bases and J by 1 base, with 17 bases between the two germline ends. The CDR3 DNA reads as TGTGCCAACAGCCCCGAACGGGGTTCCTACGAGCAGTACTTC. Amino acid sequence: CANSPERGSYEQYF.

The rearrangement joins TRBV28 to TRBJ2-7, with 10 bases fitting TRBD2. The CDR3 is 15 residues long. J gave up 0 bases and V 3 bases, and 2 bases lay outside the gene matches. Germline V gives CDR1 MDHEN, CDR2 SYDVKM. For the CDR3, the DNA is TGTGCCAGCAGTTTGTCTAGCGGGGGCTCCTACGAGCAGTACTTC. This gives the protein CASSLSSGGSYEQYF.

This chain uses TRBV30 with TRBJ2-5; D perhaps matches TRBD2 (6 bases). With 0 bases removed from V and 2 bases from J, the gap between germline ends came to 10 bases. From germline, CDR1 is GTSNPN and CDR2 SVGIG (reference sequence). This CDR3 is built from 14 residues. This CDR3 is CAWSVLAPQETQYF. The CDR3 region has the DNA TGTGCCTGGAGTGTACTAGCTCCTCAAGAGACCCAGTACTTC.

The chain uses TRBV24-1 and TRBJ2-1; possibly TRBD1 for D (6 bases). Germline V gene sequence: CDR1 KGHDR, CDR2 SFDVKD. V was trimmed by 3 bases and J by 0 bases, leaving 8 bases between them. The CDR3 is 15 residues long. CDR3 amino acids: CATSDGQSSYNEQFF. CDR3 coding DNA: TGTGCCACCAGTGATGGACAGAGCTCCTACAATGAGCAGTTCTTC.

V and J are TRBV6-4 and TRBJ2-2, with D maybe TRBD2 (7 bases). The V and J ends lost 0 bases and 0 bases respectively, with 11 bases between them. CDR3 length equals 17 residues. Germline-derived CDR1 and CDR2 are MRHNA and SNTAGT. CDR3 amino acids: CASSDSGEGANTGELFF. The CDR3 bases are TGTGCCAGCAGTGACTCAGGGGAGGGGGCGAACACCGGGGAGCTGTTTTTT.

The chain combines TRBV7-2 with TRBJ2-1; possible D gene TRBD2, 6 bases. Germline values: CDR1 SGHTA, CDR2 FQGNSA. V was pared by 0 bases and J by 3 bases, with 12 bases between. This CDR3 is 16 amino acids long. CDR3 bases: TGTGCCAGCAGCTTAGCCGGCGGGGCTATCTACAATGAGCAGTTCTTC. Its protein product is CASSLAGGAIYNEQFF. The full variable domain, with the rest looked up from reference TRBV7-2 and TRBJ2-1, is GAGVSQSPSNKVTEKGKDVELRCDPISGHTALYWYRQSLGQGLEFLIYFQGNSAPDKSGLPSDRFSAERTGGSVSTLTIQRTQQEDSAVYLCASSLAGGAIYNEQFFGPGTRLTVL.

The chain has TRBV19 and TRBJ2-7, with 9 bases fitting TRBD1. J lost 4 bases, V lost 4 bases, and 5 bases had no gene match. The CDR3 sequence is 14 residues long. Germline V CDR1 and CDR2: LNHDA, SQIVND (reference sequence). The CDR3: CASSSTGGLYEQYF. CDR3 sequence (DNA): TGTGCCAGTAGTAGTACAGGGGGCTTATACGAGCAGTACTTC. The entire variable domain, with the rest obtained from reference TRBV19 and TRBJ2-7, is as follows: DGGITQSPKYLFRKEGQNVTLSCEQNLNHDAMYWYRQDPGQGLRLIYYSQIVNDFQKGDIAEGYSVSREKKESFPLTVTSAQKNPTAFYLCASSSTGGLYEQYFGPGTRLTVT.

The rearrangement links TRBV5-4 to TRBJ2-5, with 7 positions matching TRBD1. There are 14 residues in the CDR3. V lost 3 bases to trimming and J lost 0 bases; unmatched junction nucleotides: 2. Germline V gives CDR1 SGHNT, CDR2 YYREEE (reference sequence). CDR3 nucleotide sequence: TGTGCCAGCAGCTCGACAGGGTACCAAGAGACCCAGTACTTC. Its translation is CASSSTGYQETQYF.

The J gene is TRBJ2-7, the V gene TRBV7-6, with 8 bases that match TRBD1. V gave up 6 bases and J gave up 0 bases; unmatched junction bases: 7. CDR1 and CDR2 (germline): SGHVS, FNYEAQ. The CDR3 contains 15 residues. In DNA form, the CDR3 reads TGTGCCAGCAGTCCCATACAGGGGGGCTCCTACGAGCAGTACTTC. It codes for CASSPIQGGSYEQYF.

This chain links TRBV5-6 with TRBJ1-5; no clear D. The CDR3 is 18 residues long. CDR1 is SGHDT, CDR2 YYEEEE, per germline. V dropped 0 bases and J dropped 4 bases, with 20 bases sitting between them. The CDR3 nucleotides read TGTGCCAGCAGCTTGGGGCCGGGATGGGAAATAGGGAATCAGCCCCAGCATTTT. It specifies CASSLGPGWEIGNQPQHF.

The V call is TRBV28, the J call TRBJ2-7, with 9 bases aligning to TRBD2. With 6 bases clipped from V and 7 bases from J, the junction kept 13 bases outside the gene matches. The germline V gene has CDR1 MDHEN and CDR2 SYDVKM. The CDR3 length is 15 residues. In DNA form, the CDR3 reads TGTGCCAGCAGGCCTCCGGGCGGGAGGGCCGAAGAGCAGTACTTC. Its protein product is CASRPPGGRAEEQYF.